This T cell receptor (beta chain) was identified in a study of blood T cells in healthy people across ages (dated by TCRdb to about 2015). Broadly, across the study: Template switching captured roughly one uniquely barcoded TCR beta cDNA molecule per two T cells in model experiments. To track age-related changes in TCR beta repertoire diversity, the study relied on deep sequencing normalized with unique cDNA molecular identifiers. Donors were grouped into four age groups: young (average roughly 17 years), middle-aged (around 39), aged (around 56) and long-lived (over 80). The study analyzed two additional independent replicas of 1 million unique cDNA reads from the same blood draw for two donors, one aged 18 to 30 and one aged 80 or older.

The study at large found these results: Compared with the aged group, the long-lived group had more naive CD4+ T cells, fewer expanded clones and increased TCR diversity, suggesting age selection. Estimates of total diversity based on one million sequenced T cells were regarded as lower bounds and as underestimates. Observed TCR beta diversity correlated strongly with the percentage of naive T cells measured by flow cytometry. Because profiling used bulk unsorted PBMCs, naive and antigen-experienced compartments could not be compared conclusively. The CMV infection status of donors was not known, potentially confounding age-related changes in expanded clonotypes. As age increased, observed TCR beta diversity per million T cells dropped in a roughly linear way, and a significant reduction was already evident by age 40.

To note about this clonotype: There is no known antigen for this receptor. One base away there is no much larger clone; base qualities are not given.

The library was prepared using 5' RACE. Reads for this sample came from an Illumina HiSeq 2500. A second about 7 to 12 cycle PCR used a sample-barcoded 5' primer and a J-beta primer mix. A unique molecular identifier was introduced onto each TCR beta cDNA molecule by a template-switch 5' adaptor carrying 12 random nucleotides. At least 3 million CDR3-containing paired-end reads were obtained from each sample. All of the RNA was converted into first-strand cDNA using the Mint cDNA synthesis kit, with a TRBC-specific oligonucleotide serving as the primer. Following uracil-DNA glycosylase treatment, a first 18-cycle PCR with universal primers M1SS and BC2_uni_R was performed on all cDNA. On the study's bioinformatics: Each sample was normalized by randomly selecting 1 million high-quality reads, each carrying a distinct molecular identifier. Reads sharing molecular identifiers were discarded rather than binned into consensus sequences. MiTCR, set to a Q25 quality threshold and the strictest error-elimination algorithm, was used for CDR3 identification, clonotype clustering and error correction. Lower-bound total TCR beta diversity was estimated with a nonparametric unseen species model using Euler transformation. The raw public data were reprocessed by TCRdb itself: fastp quality trimming at Q25, MiXCR clonotype calling, in-frame beta chains only. Entries that share a CDR3 protein sequence are merged under the most common genes and DNA. It is TCRdb's table, rather than the study itself, that gives the V and J calls and clone size. In all, the sample holds about 540,000 distinct CDR3 sequences, and 24% of those were seen once. The ten biggest clones cover approximately 8.7% of the sample.

The germline V gene supplies CDR1 SGHRS and CDR2 YFSETQ. The germline ends are 9 bases apart after V is trimmed by 0 bases and J by 5 bases. CDR3 length: 14 amino acids, cysteine to phenylalanine. Left in the record is the CDR3 DNA by itself, 42 bases read in frame from the first base. Systemically healthy Caucasian individuals from Russia, 39 in total and aged roughly 6 to 100 years, were included as donors. Each donor gave 8 to 10 milliliters of peripheral blood, collected into EDTA-treated Vacutainer tubes. Ficoll-Paque density-gradient centrifugation was used to isolate PBMCs, with at least 6 million obtained per sample. Total RNA, at least 5.5 micrograms per sample, was extracted from PBMCs with Trizol reagent. For every donor, an aliquot of PBMCs went through flow cytometry to measure the percentages of naive CD45RAhigh/CD27high T cells. This sample was also put to use in a study of T cells of mothers and their children. As the second study states: The donors were nine systemically healthy Caucasian individuals, made up of three mothers and their six children. cDNA synthesis consumed the entire amount of extracted RNA, loaded at around 1.5 ug RNA in each 15 ul reaction. In the second PCR, the M1S primer introduced both the sample barcodes and 2-4 random nucleotides. Over 8.5 million TCR beta CDR3 reads came from each mother, compared with some 3 million reads from each child. TCR recombination output is similarly shaped by thymic selection in related and unrelated pairs, with a minor effect exerted by inherited differences. Normalized repertoire overlap in related mother-child pairs was always slightly higher than in unrelated mother-child pairs, but the difference was never significant. No persistent microchimeric T cell clones were found, with a detection sensitivity of approximately 100 clones per million clonotypes. In the study, deep NGS was used to compare the TCR beta repertoires of mothers and children, and features distinguishing related mother-child pairs from unrelated individuals were sought. On average, the children were around 11 +/- 4 years old, while the mothers were roughly 36 +/- 4 years old. After adapter ligation was performed with NEBNext reagents, the libraries were sequenced on an Illumina HiSeq 2000 with 100+100 nt paired-end reads. To avoid cross-contamination, the mother libraries and the child libraries were prepared a month apart and sequenced in separate runs. For each donor, between about 500,000 and 2,200,000 distinct TCR beta clonotypes were identified. Naive TCR beta clonotypes were estimated from low-frequency clonotypes matched to each donor's FACS-determined naive share, without sorting.

The sequencing input was blood. This receptor was identified in a boy under 18 in good health. This chain joins TRBV5-1 to TRBJ2-1; TRBD1 is a weak D gene call, 5 bases matching. The bases are TGCGCCAGCAGCTTGGGGACCAGGGACAATGAGCAGTTCTTC. The translation is CASSLGTRDNEQFF.